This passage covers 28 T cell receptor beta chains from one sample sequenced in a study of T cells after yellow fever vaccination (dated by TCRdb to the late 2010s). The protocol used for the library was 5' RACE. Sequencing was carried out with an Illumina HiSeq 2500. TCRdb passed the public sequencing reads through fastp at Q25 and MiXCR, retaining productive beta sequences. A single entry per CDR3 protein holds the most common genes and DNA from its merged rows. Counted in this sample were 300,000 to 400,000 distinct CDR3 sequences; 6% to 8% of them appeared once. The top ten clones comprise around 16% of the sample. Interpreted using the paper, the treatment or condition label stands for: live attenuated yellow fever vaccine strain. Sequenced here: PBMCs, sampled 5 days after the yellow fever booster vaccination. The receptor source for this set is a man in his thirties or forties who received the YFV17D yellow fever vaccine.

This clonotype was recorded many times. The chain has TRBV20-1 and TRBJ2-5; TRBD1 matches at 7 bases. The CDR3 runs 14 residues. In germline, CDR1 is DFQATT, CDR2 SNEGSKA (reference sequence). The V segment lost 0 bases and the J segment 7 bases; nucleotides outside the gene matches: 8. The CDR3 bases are TGCAGTGCTAGAGAGGGACAGATCCTATCGACCCAGTACTTC. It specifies CSAREGQILSTQYF.

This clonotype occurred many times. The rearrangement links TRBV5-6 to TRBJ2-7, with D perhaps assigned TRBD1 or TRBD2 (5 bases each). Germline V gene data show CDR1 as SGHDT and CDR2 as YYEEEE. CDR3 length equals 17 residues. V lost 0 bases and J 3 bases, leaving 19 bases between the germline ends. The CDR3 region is CASSLGAGTARFYEQYF. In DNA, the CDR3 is TGTGCCAGCAGCTTGGGGGCCGGGACCGCTCGCTTCTACGAGCAGTACTTC.

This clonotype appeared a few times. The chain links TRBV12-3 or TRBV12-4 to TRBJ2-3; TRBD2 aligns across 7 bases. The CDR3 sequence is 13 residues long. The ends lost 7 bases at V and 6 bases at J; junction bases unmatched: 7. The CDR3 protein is CASKGGRVDTQYF. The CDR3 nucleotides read TGTGCCAGCAAGGGAGGGCGGGTGGATACGCAGTATTTT.

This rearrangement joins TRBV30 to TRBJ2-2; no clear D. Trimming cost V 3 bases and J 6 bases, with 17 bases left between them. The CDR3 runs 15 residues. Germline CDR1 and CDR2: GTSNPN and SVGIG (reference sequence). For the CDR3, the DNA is TGTGCCTGGAGCAATGTAGATAGGATGTCCGGGGAGCTGTTTTTT. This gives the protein CAWSNVDRMSGELFF. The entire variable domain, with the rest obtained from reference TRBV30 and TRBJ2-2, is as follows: SQTIHQWPATLVQPVGSPLSLECTVEGTSNPNLYWYRQAAGRGLQLLFYSVGIGQISSEVPQNLSASRPQDRQFILSSKKLLLSDSGFYLCAWSNVDRMSGELFFGEGSRLTVL.

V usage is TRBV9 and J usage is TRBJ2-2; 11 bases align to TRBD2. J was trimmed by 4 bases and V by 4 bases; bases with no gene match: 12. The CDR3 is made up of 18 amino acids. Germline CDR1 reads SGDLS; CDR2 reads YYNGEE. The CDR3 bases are TGTGCCAGCAGCTTCACGTCCGGGACTAGCGGAGCCACCGGGGAGCTGTTTTTT. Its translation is CASSFTSGTSGATGELFF.

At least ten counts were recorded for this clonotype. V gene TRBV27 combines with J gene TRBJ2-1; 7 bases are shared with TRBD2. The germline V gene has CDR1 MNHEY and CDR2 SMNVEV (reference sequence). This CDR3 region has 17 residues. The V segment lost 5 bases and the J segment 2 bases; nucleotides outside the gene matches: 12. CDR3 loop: CASSPVFGRNTYNEQFF. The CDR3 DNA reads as TGTGCCAGCAGTCCGGTTTTCGGGAGGAACACCTACAATGAGCAGTTCTTC.

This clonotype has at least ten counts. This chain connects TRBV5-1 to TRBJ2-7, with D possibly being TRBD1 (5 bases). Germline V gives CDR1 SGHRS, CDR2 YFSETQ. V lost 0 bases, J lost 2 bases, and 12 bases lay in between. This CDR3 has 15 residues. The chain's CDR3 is CASSLARVGPYEQYF. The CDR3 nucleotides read TGCGCCAGCAGCTTGGCCAGGGTAGGGCCCTACGAGCAGTACTTC.

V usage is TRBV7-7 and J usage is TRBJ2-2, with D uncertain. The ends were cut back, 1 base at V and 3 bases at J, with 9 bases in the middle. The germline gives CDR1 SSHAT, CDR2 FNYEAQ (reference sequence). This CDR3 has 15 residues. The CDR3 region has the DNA TGTGCCAGCAGCTTAGGAGCCTGGCACACCGGGGAGCTGTTTTTT. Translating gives CASSLGAWHTGELFF. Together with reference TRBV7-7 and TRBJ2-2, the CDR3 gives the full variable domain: GAGVSQSPRYKVTKRGQDVTLRCDPISSHATLYWYQQALGQGPEFLTYFNYEAQPDKSGLPSDRFSAERPEGSISTLTIQRTEQRDSAMYRCASSLGAWHTGELFFGEGSRLTVL.

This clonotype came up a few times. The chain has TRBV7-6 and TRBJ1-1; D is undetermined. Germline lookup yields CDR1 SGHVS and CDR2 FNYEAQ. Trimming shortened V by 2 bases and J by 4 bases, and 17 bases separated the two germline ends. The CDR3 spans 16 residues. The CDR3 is CASSLSPVEGGTEAFF. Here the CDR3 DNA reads TGTGCCAGCAGCTTATCCCCAGTCGAGGGTGGCACTGAAGCTTTCTTT.

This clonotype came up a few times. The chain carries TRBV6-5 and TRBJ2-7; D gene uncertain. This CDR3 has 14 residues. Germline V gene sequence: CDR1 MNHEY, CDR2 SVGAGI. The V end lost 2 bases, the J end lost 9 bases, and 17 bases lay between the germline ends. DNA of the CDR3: TGTGCCAGCAGTTACGGTACCCCCGCAGGTGGGCAGTACTTC. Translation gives CASSYGTPAGGQYF.

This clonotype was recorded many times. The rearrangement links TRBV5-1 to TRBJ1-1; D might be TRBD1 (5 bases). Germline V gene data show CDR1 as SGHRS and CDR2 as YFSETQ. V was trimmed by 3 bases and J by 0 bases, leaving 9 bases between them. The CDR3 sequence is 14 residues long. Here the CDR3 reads CASSWGTLNTEAFF. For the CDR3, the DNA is TGCGCCAGCAGCTGGGGGACGTTGAACACTGAAGCTTTCTTT.

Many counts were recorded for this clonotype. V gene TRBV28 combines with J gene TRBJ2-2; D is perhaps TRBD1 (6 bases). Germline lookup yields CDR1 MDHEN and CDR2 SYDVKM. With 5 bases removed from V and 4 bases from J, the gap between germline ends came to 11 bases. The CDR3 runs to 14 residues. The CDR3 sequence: CASSRLTGTGELFF. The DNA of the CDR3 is TGTGCCAGCAGTCGCCTGACAGGCACCGGGGAGCTGTTTTTT. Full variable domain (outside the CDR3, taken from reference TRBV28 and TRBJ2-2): DVKVTQSSRYLVKRTGEKVFLECVQDMDHENMFWYRQDPGLGLRLIYFSYDVKMKEKGDIPEGYSVSREKKERFSLILESASTNQTSMYLCASSRLTGTGELFFGEGSRLTVL.

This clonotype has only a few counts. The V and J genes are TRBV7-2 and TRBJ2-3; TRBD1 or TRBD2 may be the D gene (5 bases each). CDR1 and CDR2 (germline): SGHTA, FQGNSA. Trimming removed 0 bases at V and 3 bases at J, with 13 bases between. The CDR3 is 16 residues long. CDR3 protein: CASSLAGVLDTDTQYF. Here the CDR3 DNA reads TGTGCCAGCAGCTTAGCGGGGGTCCTAGATACAGATACGCAGTATTTT.

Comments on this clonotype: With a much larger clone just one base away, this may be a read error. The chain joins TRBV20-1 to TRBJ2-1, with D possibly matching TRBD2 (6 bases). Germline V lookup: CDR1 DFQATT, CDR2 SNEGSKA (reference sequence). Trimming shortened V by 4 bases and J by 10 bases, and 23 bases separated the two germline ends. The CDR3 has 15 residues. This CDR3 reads CSANNRVTSSKEQFF. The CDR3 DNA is TGCAGTGCTAACAACCGGGTGACTAGTTCCAAAGAGCAGTTCTTC.

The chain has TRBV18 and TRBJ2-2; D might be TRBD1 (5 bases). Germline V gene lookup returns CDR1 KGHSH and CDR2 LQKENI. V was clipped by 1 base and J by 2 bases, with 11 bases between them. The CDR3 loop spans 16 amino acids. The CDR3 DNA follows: TGTGCCAGCTCACCACAAGGGGTGGCTAACACCGGGGAGCTGTTTTTT. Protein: CASSPQGVANTGELFF.

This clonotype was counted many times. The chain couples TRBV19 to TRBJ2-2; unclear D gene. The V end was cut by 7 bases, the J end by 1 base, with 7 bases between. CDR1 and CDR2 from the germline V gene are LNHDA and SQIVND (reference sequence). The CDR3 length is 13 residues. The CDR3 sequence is CASITQNTGELFF. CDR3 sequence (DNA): TGTGCCAGTATAACACAGAACACCGGGGAGCTGTTTTTT.

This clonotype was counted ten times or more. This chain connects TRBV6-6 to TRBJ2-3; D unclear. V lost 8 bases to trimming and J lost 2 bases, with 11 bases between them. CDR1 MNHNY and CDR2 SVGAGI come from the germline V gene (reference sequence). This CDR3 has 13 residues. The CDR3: CASGNTFTDTQYF. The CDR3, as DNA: TGTGCCAGCGGAAATACTTTCACAGATACGCAGTATTTT.

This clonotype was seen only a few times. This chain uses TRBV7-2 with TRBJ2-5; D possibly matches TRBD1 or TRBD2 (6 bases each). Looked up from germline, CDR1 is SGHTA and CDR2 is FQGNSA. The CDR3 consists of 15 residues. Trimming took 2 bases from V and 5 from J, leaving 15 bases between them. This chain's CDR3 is CASSLMGGGGETQYF. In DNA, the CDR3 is TGTGCCAGCAGCTTAATGGGCGGAGGGGGGGAGACCCAGTACTTC.

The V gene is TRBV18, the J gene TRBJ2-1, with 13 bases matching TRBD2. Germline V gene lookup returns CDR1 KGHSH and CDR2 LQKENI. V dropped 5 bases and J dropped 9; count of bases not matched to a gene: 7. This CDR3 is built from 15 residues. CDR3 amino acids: CASSGLAGVSGEQFF. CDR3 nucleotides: TGTGCCAGCTCAGGACTAGCGGGAGTATCTGGTGAGCAGTTCTTC.

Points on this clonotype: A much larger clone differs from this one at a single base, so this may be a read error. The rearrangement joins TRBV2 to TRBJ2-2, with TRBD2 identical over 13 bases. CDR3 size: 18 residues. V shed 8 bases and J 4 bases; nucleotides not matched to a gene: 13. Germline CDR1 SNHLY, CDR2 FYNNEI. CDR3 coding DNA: TGTGCCAGCTGTTCCCGCAGACTAGCGGGAGGCCTCACCGGGGAGCTGTTTTTT. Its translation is CASCSRRLAGGLTGELFF.

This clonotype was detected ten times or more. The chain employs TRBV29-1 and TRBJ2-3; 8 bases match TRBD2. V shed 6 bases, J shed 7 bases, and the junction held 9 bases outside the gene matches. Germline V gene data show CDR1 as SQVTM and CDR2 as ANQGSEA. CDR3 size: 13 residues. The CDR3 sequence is CSVLSGKGYTQYF. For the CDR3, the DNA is TGCAGCGTCCTTAGCGGGAAAGGGTATACGCAGTATTTT.

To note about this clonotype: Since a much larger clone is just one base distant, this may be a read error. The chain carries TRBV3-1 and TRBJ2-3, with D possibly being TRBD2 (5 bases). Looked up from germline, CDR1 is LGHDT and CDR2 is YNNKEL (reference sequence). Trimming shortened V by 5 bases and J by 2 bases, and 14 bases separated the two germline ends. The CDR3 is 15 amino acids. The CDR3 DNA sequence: TGTGCCAGCAGCGGGCTAGAGGGAGTCACAGATACGCAGTATTTT. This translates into CASSGLEGVTDTQYF.

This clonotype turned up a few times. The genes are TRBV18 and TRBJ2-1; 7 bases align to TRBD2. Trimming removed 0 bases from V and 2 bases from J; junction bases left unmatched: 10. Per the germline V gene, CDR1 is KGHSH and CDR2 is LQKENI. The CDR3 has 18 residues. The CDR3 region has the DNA TGTGCCAGCTCACCACCAACGCGGGAGAGTGGCCCCTACAATGAGCAGTTCTTC. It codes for CASSPPTRESGPYNEQFF.

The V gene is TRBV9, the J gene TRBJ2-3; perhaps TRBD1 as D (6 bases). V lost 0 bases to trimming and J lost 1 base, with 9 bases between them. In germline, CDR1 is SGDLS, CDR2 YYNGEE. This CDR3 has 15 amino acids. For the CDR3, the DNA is TGTGCCAGCAGCGTAGGGGGACAACGCACAGATACGCAGTATTTT. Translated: CASSVGGQRTDTQYF.

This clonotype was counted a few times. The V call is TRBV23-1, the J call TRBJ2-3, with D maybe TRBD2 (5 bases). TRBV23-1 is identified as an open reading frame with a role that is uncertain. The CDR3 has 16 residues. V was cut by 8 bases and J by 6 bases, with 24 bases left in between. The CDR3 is CASALNETKVRDTQYF. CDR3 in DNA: TGCGCCAGCGCACTAAATGAGACTAAAGTGAGGGATACGCAGTATTTT.

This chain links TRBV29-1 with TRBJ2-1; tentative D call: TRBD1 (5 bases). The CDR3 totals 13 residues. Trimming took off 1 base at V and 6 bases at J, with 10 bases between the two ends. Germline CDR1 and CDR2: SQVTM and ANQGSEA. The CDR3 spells CSVEVVGVNEQFF. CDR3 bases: TGCAGCGTTGAAGTGGTAGGGGTCAATGAGCAGTTCTTC.

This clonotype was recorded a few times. The CDR3 DNA reads as TGCAGTGCTACCCGACAGGAGAACACTGAAGCTTTCTTT. The encoded protein is CSATRQENTEAFF. This chain links TRBV20-1 with TRBJ1-1; D is possibly TRBD1 (6 bases). Trimming cost V 4 bases and J 1 base, with 10 bases left between them. The CDR3 totals 13 residues. CDR1 and CDR2 (germline): DFQATT, SNEGSKA (reference sequence).

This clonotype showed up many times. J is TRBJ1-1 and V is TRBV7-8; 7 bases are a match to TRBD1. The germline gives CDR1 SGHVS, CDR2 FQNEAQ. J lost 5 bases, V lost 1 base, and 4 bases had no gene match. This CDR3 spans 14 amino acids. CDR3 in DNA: TGTGCCAGCAGCTTAGGGGCAGGGGGAACTGAAGCTTTCTTT. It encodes CASSLGAGGTEAFF.